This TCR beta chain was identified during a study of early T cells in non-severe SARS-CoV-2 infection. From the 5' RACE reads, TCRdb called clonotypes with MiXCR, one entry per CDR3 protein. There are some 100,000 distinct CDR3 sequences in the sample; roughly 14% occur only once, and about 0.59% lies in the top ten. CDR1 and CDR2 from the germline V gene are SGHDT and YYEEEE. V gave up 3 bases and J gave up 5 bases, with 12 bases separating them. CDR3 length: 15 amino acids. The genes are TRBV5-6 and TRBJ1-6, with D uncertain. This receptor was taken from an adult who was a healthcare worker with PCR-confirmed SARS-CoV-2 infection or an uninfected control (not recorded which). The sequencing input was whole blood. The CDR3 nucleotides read TGTGCCAGCAGCTCTTTCGGAAGGGATAATTCACCCCTCCACTTT. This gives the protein CASSSFGRDNSPLHF.